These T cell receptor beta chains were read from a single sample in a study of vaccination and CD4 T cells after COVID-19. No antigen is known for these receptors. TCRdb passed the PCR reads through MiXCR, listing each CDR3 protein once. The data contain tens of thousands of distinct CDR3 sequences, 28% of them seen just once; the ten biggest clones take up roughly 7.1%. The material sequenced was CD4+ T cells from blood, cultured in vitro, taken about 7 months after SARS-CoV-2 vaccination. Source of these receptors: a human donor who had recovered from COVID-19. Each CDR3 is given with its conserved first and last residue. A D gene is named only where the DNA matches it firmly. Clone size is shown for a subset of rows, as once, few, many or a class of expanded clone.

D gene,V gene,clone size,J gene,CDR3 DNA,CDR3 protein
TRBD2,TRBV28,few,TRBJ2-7,TGTGCCAGCAGTTTAATTGATGGGGGTAGCGGGAGCTCCTACGAGCAGTACTTC,CASSLIDGGSGSSYEQYF
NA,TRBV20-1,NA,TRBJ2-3,TGCAGTGCTGCCCAGGGAGGCTCGGATACGCAGTATTTT,CSAAQGGSDTQYF
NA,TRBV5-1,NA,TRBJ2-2,TGCGCCAGCAGCTTTCAGGGCACCGGGGAGCTGTTTTTT,CASSFQGTGELFF
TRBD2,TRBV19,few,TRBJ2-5,TGTGCCAGTAGTGGACCGTTAGCGGGAGCTAAGGAGACCCAGTACTTC,CASSGPLAGAKETQYF
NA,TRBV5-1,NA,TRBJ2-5,TGCGCCAGCAAAGCGAACAGTTTTCAAGAGACCCAGTACTTC,CASKANSFQETQYF
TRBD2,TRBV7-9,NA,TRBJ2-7,TGTGCCAGCAGCCGGAGCGGGAGGGGGGCCTACGAGCAGTACTTC,CASSRSGRGAYEQYF
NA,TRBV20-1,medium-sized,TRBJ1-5,TGCAGTGCTAGCAGGGGAAATAGCAATCAGCCCCAGCATTTT,CSASRGNSNQPQHF
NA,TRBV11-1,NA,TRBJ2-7,TGTGCCTCCTCCAGGGGAAGCGACGAGCAGTACTTC,CASSRGSDEQYF
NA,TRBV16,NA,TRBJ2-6,TGTGCCAGCAGCCCTCCCATCCCGAAACGGGGGGCCAACGTCCTGACTTTC,CASSPPIPKRGANVLTF
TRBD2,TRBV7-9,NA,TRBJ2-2,TGTGCCAGCAGCTTAAGAGCGGGAGGGCCCGGGGAGCTGTTTTTT,CASSLRAGGPGELFF
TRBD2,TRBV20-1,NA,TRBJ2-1,TGCAGTGCTAGTAGTGGGACTAGCGTTCACAATGAGCAGTTCTTC,CSASSGTSVHNEQFF
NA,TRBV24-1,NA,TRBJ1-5,TGTGCCACCAGTGATCCAACGCGGGGCCCTTATAGCAATCAGCCCCAGCATTTT,CATSDPTRGPYSNQPQHF
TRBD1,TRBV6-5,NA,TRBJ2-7,TGTGCCAGCAGTTACACAGGACAGGGTGTCCACGAGCAGTACTTC,CASSYTGQGVHEQYF
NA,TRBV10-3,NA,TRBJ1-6,TGTGCCATCAGTGAGTCAGGGGGAGATAATTCACCCCTCCACTTT,CAISESGGDNSPLHF
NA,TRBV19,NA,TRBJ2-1,TGTGCCAGTAGTCTTAGCTGGAGCTCCTACAATGAGCAGTTCTTC,CASSLSWSSYNEQFF
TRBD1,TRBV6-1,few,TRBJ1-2,TGTGCCAGCAGAAGGGACAGTAACTATGGCTACACCTTC,CASRRDSNYGYTF
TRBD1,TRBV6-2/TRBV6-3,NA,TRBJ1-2,TGTGCCAGCAGTCCACAGGGGGCGCGGGGCTACACCTTC,CASSPQGARGYTF
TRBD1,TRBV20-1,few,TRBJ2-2,TGCAGTGCTAGTCCCGGGACAGGGAGGAACACCGGGGAGCTGTTTTTT,CSASPGTGRNTGELFF
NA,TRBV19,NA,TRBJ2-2,TGTGCCAGTAGGAAACCCTACCCGAACACCGGGGAGCTGTTTTTT,CASRKPYPNTGELFF
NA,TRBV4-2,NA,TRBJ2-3,TGTGCCAGCAGCCAAGATCTTGCATATACGCAGTATTTT,CASSQDLAYTQYF
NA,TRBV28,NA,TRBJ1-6,TGTGCCAGCAGTTTGAGTCTGAGGGCCATTAATAATTCACCCCTCCACTTT,CASSLSLRAINNSPLHF
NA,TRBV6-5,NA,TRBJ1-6,TGTGCCAGCAGTTTCACAGGGATGGGGTATAATTCACCCCTCCACTTT,CASSFTGMGYNSPLHF
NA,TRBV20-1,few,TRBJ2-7,TGCAGTGCTAGAGAGGCGGCCCACTACGAGCAGTACTTC,CSAREAAHYEQYF
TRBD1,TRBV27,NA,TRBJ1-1,TGTGCCAGCAGGAGGGGGCTCCGGGACACTGAAGCTTTCTTT,CASRRGLRDTEAFF
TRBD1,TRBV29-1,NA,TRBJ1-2,TGCAGCACTAGGAGGGGCGACGACAGGGCCTCTTACGGTGGCTACACCTTC,CSTRRGDDRASYGGYTF
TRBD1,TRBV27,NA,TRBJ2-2,TGTGCCAGCACTAATGGACAGGGCTACACCGGGGAGCTGTTTTTT,CASTNGQGYTGELFF
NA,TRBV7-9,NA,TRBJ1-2,TGTGCCAGCAGCTTAGGGTTACAGTACTATGGCTACACCTTC,CASSLGLQYYGYTF
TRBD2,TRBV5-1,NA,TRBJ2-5,TGTGCCAGCAGCTTCCGACTAGCGGGATACCAAGAGACCCAGTACTTC,CASSFRLAGYQETQYF
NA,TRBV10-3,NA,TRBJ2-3,TGTGCCATCAGTGACCCAGCTTCAACAGATACGCAGTATTTT,CAISDPASTDTQYF
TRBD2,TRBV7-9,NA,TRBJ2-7,TGTGCCAGCAGCAATATACTAGCGGGAGGTCCCGAGGAGCAGTACTTC,CASSNILAGGPEEQYF
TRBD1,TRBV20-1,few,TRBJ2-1,TGCAGTGCCCATGGAGTCCGGGACAGGGGGGGCGATGAGCAGTTCTTC,CSAHGVRDRGGDEQFF
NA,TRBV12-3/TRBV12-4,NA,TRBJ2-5,TGTGCCAGCAGTCCCGCGGAGACCCAGTACTTC,CASSPAETQYF
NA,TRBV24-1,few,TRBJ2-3,TGTGCCACAAAACAGAGTGATACGCAGTATTTT,CATKQSDTQYF
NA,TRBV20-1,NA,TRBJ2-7,TGCAGTGCTAGAACGGACGGGAGTTCCTACGAGCAGTACTTC,CSARTDGSSYEQYF
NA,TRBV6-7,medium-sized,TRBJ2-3,TGTGCCAGCAGTTACTCGTGCCTCCGCACAGATACGCAGTATTTT,CASSYSCLRTDTQYF
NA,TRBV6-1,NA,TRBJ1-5,TGTGCCAGCAGGAAAAGACTGGATGGCGGTCAGCCCCAGCATTTT,CASRKRLDGGQPQHF
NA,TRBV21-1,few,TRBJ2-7,TGTGCCAGCCCGCTTCTGACGTCCTACGAGCAGTACTTC,CASPLLTSYEQYF
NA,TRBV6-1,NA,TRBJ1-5,TGTGCCAGCAGCCGGACGGCTAATAGCAATCAGCCCCAGCATTTT,CASSRTANSNQPQHF
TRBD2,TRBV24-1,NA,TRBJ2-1,TGTGCCACCAGTGATCATCGGACTAGCGGCAATGAGCAGTTCTTC,CATSDHRTSGNEQFF
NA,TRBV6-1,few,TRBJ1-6,TGTGCCAGCAGTGCGGCCTCCTTCCCTCAATCACCCCTCCACTTT,CASSAASFPQSPLHF